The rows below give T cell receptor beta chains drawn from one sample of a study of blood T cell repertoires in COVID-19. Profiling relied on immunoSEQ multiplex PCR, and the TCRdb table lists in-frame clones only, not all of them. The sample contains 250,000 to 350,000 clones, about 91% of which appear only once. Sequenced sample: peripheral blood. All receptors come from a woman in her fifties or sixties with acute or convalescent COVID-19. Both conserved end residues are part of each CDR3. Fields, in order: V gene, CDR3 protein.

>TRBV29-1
CSVLDRAETQYF
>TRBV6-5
CASKKGGQGGQPQHF
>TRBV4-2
CASSQARSYEQYF
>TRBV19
CASSQTGGIGNNEQFF
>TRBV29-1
CSVALGLASAYEQYF
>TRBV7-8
CASSLVLLSGANVLTF
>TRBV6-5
CASSYDSTAFYEQYF
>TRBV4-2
CASSPPLENTEAFF
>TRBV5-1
CATKGQGDNQPQHF
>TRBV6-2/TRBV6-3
CASSYWGRVGEAFF
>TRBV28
CASKGGQPPSGANVLTF
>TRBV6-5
CASSQWPAGGGEQFF
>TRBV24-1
CATSDRKASGNEQFF
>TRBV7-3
CASSLTGVTEAFF
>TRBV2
CASSWGLAGGSNEQFF
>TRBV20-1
CSEGGPEAFF
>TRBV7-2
CASLEPRQPEKLFF
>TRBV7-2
CASSLTSGRVAYEQYF
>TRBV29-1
CSVAGQRRETQYF
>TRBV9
CASSEEGRRGQPQHF
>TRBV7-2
CASSLEGAYTQYF
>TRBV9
CASSVGDRATGNTIYF
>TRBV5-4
CASSLETGGEGYTF
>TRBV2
CASSGRAAQETQYF
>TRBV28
CASSYGLAGVPGPYNEQFF
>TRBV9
CASSVAAGGLSGNTIYF
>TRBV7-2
CASSLGTSGVYEQYF
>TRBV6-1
CASSEGGSPNYGYTF
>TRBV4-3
CASRQTGNTGELFF
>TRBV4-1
CASSRLLAGVAGELFF
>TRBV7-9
CASSLVPSTGELFF
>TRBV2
CASRGGLSGNTIYF
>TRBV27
CASSLLAGGSNEQFF
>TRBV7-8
CASSLRGIGRVDSPLHF
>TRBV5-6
CASSLLQGYEQYF
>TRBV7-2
CASCRDSAYEQYF
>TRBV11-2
CASSPGDRLAKNIQYF
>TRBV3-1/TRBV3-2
CASSPSKGVDWDTEAFF
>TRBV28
CASGQGLSNSPLHF
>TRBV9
CASSTNGQGLPGAFF
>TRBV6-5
CASSYSSGGLETQYF
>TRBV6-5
CASMLGGNQPQHF
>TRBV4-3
CASSQETGGSYEQYF
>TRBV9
CASSTSGTDTQYF
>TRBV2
CASSGRRNTEAFF
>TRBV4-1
CASSHLGGRDTQYF
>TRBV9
CASSVGGQGSPQHF
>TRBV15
CATSQRTAGGAFF
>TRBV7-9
CASSFAFSGLAINEQFF
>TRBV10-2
CASTPLAGGISYNEQFF